The 8 T cell receptor beta chains below were found in one sample sequenced in a study of beta chain features in type 1 diabetes. No antigen is known for these receptors. Study observations and caveats: Within each of all four CD4+ subsets, Type 1 diabetes patients had TCRB CDR3s that were moderately but significantly shorter.

As every portion of the isolated RNA was reverse transcribed, the sequencing read expressed TCRB transcripts. Produced via immunoSEQ multiplex PCR; TCRdb's table is partial and in-frame only. The sample has 200,000 to 300,000 clones; roughly 21% are singletons. The sample taken for sequencing was naive CD4+ T cells from blood. The receptor source for this set is a woman in her thirties or forties with type 1 diabetes.

This clone was seen more than once but under ten times. The chain combines TRBV11-2 with TRBJ1-2, with D possibly being TRBD1 (5 bases). CDR3 length equals 18 residues. Germline V lookup: CDR1 SGHAT, CDR2 FQNNGV. Trimming cost V 4 bases and J 0 bases, with 21 bases left between them. CDR3 nucleotide sequence: TGTGCCAGCAGCTCTTCTCCTGCAGGGCTCCCTTCTAACTATGGCTACACCTTC. Translating gives CASSSSPAGLPSNYGYTF.

This clone came up a few times. The rearrangement joins TRBV28 to TRBJ2-7; tentative D call: TRBD2 (5 bases). The CDR3 is 15 amino acids. The V end lost 5 bases, the J end lost 0 bases, and 14 bases lay between the germline ends. The germline gives CDR1 MDHEN, CDR2 SYDVKM. CDR3 bases: TGTGCCAGCAGTCCCCGGGGTTTGAGCTCCTACGAGCAGTACTTC. Its protein product is CASSPRGLSSYEQYF.

This sequence joins TRBV5-1 and TRBJ2-5; TRBD2 matches at 7 bases. The trim removed 3 bases at V and 5 bases at J, leaving 10 bases unmatched. The CDR3 loop spans 15 amino acids. The germline CDR1 and CDR2 sequences are SGHRS and YFSETQ. The CDR3 sequence is CASSSSAGTGETQYF. Written as DNA, the CDR3 is TGCGCCAGCAGCTCTTCAGCGGGAACGGGTGAGACCCAGTACTTC.

The CDR3 sequence is CASRSSPGELFF. The CDR3, as DNA: TGTGCCAGCAGATCTTCTCCCGGGGAGCTGTTTTTT. The V gene is TRBV28, the J gene TRBJ2-2; D is unresolved. V was trimmed by 6 bases and J by 6 bases, leaving 8 bases between them. The length of the CDR3 is 12 residues. CDR1 and CDR2 (germline): MDHEN, SYDVKM.

The V and J genes are TRBV5-1 and TRBJ2-2; 8 bases align to TRBD1. J lost 4 bases, V lost 3 bases, and 5 bases had no gene match. Germline V gene sequence: CDR1 SGHRS, CDR2 YFSETQ. The CDR3 is 15 residues long. CDR3 residues: CASSSGGTGTGELFF. CDR3 nucleotide sequence: TGCGCCAGCAGCTCAGGGGGCACGGGCACCGGGGAGCTGTTTTTT.

The gene calls are TRBV14 and TRBJ2-5, with TRBD2 matching 12 bases. The trim removed 4 bases at V and 1 base at J, leaving 1 base unmatched. There are 15 residues in the CDR3. Germline-derived CDR1 and CDR2 are SGHDN and FVKESK. The CDR3 bases are TGTGCCAGCAGCCCGACTAGCGGGAGCCAAGAGACCCAGTACTTC. Its protein product is CASSPTSGSQETQYF. Variable domain in full (rest from reference TRBV14 and TRBJ2-5): EAGVTQFPSHSVIEKGQTVTLRCDPISGHDNLYWYRRVMGKEIKFLLHFVKESKQDESGMPNNRFLAERTGGTYSTLKVQPAELEDSGVYFCASSPTSGSQETQYFGPGTRLLVL.

This clone was detected a few times. The chain uses TRBV18 and TRBJ1-1; TRBD1 agrees at 9 bases. This CDR3 region has 15 residues. V was clipped by 3 bases and J by 5 bases; unmatched bases: 7. CDR1 is KGHSH, CDR2 LQKENI, per germline. DNA of the CDR3: TGTGCCAGCTCACCTGTAATGGGACAGGGAACTGAAGCTTTCTTT. Residues: CASSPVMGQGTEAFF. The full variable domain, completed using reference TRBV18 and TRBJ1-1, is NAGVMQNPRHLVRRRGQEARLRCSPMKGHSHVYWYRQLPEEGLKFMVYLQKENIIDESGMPKERFSAEFPKEGPSILRIQQVVRGDSAAYFCASSPVMGQGTEAFFGQGTRLTVV.

The chain recombines TRBV7-3 with TRBJ2-7, with 12 nucleotides matching TRBD1. CDR3 length equals 14 residues. The germline V gene encodes CDR1 SGHTA and CDR2 FQGTGA. The V and J ends lost 5 bases and 6 bases, in that order; junction bases with no gene match: 5. The CDR3 DNA reads as TGTGCCAGCAGCCCGGGACAGGGGGCCAGCGAGCAGTACTTC. This codes for CASSPGQGASEQYF.